Following are 25 T cell receptor beta chains from one sample sequenced in a study of shared clonotypes between healthy human individuals. Only in-frame clones appear in the TCRdb table, and some are missing; sequencing was by immunoSEQ multiplex PCR. The table records some 1.4 million clones, approximately 97% of them present only once. What was sequenced was naive CD4+ T cells sorted from blood. As to subset: CD45RA+ positively selected. The receptors here all came from a man under 40 in good health.

In the case of this clone: Different DNA sequences within this sample yield the same CDR3. The CDR3 nucleotides are TGTGCCAGCAGTTTCAGGGGGGGTACAGATACGCAGTATTTT. This gives the protein CASSFRGGTDTQYF. The chain combines TRBV27 with TRBJ2-3; either TRBD1 or TRBD2 may fit D (7 bases each). Trimming took off 3 bases at V and 3 bases at J, with 10 bases between the two ends. CDR1 is MNHEY, CDR2 SMNVEV, per germline (reference sequence). The CDR3 is 14 amino acids.

This clone is a singleton in its sample. The chain links TRBV7-9 to TRBJ1-1, with D maybe TRBD1 (6 bases). V lost 3 bases, J lost 6 bases, and 14 bases lay in between. The CDR3 has 14 residues. The germline gives CDR1 SEHNR, CDR2 FQNEAQ (reference sequence). The DNA of the CDR3 is TGTGCCAGCAGCTTCCTCGGGGGCGGGTCTGAAGCTTTCTTT. It encodes CASSFLGGGSEAFF.

The chain couples TRBV7-2 to TRBJ2-1, with D unresolved. Looked up from germline, CDR1 is SGHTA and CDR2 is FQGNSA. The germline V and J ends were trimmed by 1 base and 2 bases, with 12 bases remaining between them. The CDR3 consists of 16 residues. CDR3 coding DNA: TGTGCCAGCAGCTTAGGGCCGGATGCAACCTACAATGAGCAGTTCTTC. It yields the protein CASSLGPDATYNEQFF.

As concerns this clone: This sequence may be a read error, since a much larger clone differs from it by one base. The same CDR3 is also encoded by other DNA sequences in this sample. The rearrangement links TRBV18 to TRBJ2-3; D remains ambiguous. Trimming cost V 4 bases and J 0 bases, with 2 bases left between them. The CDR3 runs 12 residues. Germline CDR1 is KGHSH and CDR2 is LQKENI. CDR3 in amino acids: CASSRSTDTQYF. DNA for the CDR3: TGTGCCAGCTCACGAAGCACAGATACGCAGTATTTT.

The chain recombines TRBV5-1 with TRBJ2-1; D not resolved. The CDR3 contains 14 residues. Trimming took 2 bases from V and 7 from J, leaving 13 bases between them. Germline lookup yields CDR1 SGHRS and CDR2 YFSETQ. CDR3 amino acids: CASSFAVSANEQFF. DNA of the CDR3: TGCGCCAGCAGCTTCGCCGTGTCGGCGAATGAGCAGTTCTTC.

This chain links TRBV27 with TRBJ2-5; D assignment may be TRBD1 or TRBD2 (5 bases each). Between the trimmed V and J ends, which lost 6 bases and 9 bases, there was a span of 20 bases. The CDR3 has 14 amino acids. In germline, CDR1 is MNHEY, CDR2 SMNVEV (reference sequence). Here the CDR3 reads CASRPVGAAAAQYF. In DNA, the CDR3 is TGTGCCAGCAGACCAGTAGGGGCAGCGGCGGCCCAGTACTTC.

This rearrangement joins TRBV30 to TRBJ1-3; 7 bases agree with TRBD1. The CDR3 runs to 13 residues. V was pared by 8 bases and J by 4 bases, with 8 bases of the junction left unmatched. Germline V gives CDR1 GTSNPN, CDR2 SVGIG (reference sequence). CDR3 sequence: CAGQQGIGNTIYF. The CDR3 DNA follows: TGTGCCGGCCAACAGGGGATAGGAAACACCATATATTTT.

This clone came up a few times. V gene TRBV6-4 combines with J gene TRBJ2-1; 11 bases map to TRBD1. J gave up 6 bases and V 2 bases, and 0 bases lay outside the gene matches. The germline V gene has CDR1 MRHNA and CDR2 SNTAGT. The CDR3 consists of 14 residues. CDR3 nucleotides: TGTGCCAGCAGTGACGGGACAGGGGGCAATGAGCAGTTCTTC. Its translation is CASSDGTGGNEQFF.

The CDR3 spells CAISEAGTGGFLSTNEKLFF. Here the CDR3 DNA reads TGTGCCATCAGTGAGGCTGGGACAGGGGGATTTCTTTCAACTAATGAAAAACTGTTTTTT. V and J are TRBV10-3 and TRBJ1-4; 11 positions agree with TRBD1. V shed 2 bases, J shed 0 bases, and the junction held 11 bases outside the gene matches. CDR1 and CDR2 from the germline V gene are ENHRY and SYGVKD. CDR3 length: 20 residues.

This sequence joins TRBV28 and TRBJ2-7, with TRBD1 matching 10 bases. Germline V gene data show CDR1 as MDHEN and CDR2 as SYDVKM. The CDR3 extends over 16 amino acids. After removal of 5 bases from V and 3 bases from J, the junction contained 10 bases not matched to a gene. The CDR3 spells CASSGPGQGRFYEQYF. CDR3 coding DNA: TGTGCCAGCAGTGGTCCGGGACAGGGGCGTTTCTACGAGCAGTACTTC.

This clone was counted once. The chain combines TRBV28 with TRBJ2-1, with 10 bases identical to TRBD2. This CDR3 has 16 amino acids. Germline CDR1 and CDR2: MDHEN and SYDVKM. Trimming cost V 3 bases and J 9 bases; bases outside gene matches: 11. CDR3: CASSFGASGRYGEQFF. CDR3 bases: TGTGCCAGCAGTTTCGGGGCTAGCGGGAGATACGGTGAGCAGTTCTTC.

The chain is built from TRBV9 and TRBJ2-7; a weak D match, TRBD2 (6 bases). The CDR3 covers 14 residues. In germline, CDR1 is SGDLS, CDR2 YYNGEE. The V gene lost 0 bases and the J gene lost 2 bases, with 9 bases spanning the gap. The CDR3 here is CASSVGGTPYEQYF. The CDR3 region has the DNA TGTGCCAGCAGCGTAGGCGGGACCCCCTACGAGCAGTACTTC.

The rearrangement links TRBV2 to TRBJ2-7; 8 positions agree with TRBD2. Germline V gene data show CDR1 as SNHLY and CDR2 as FYNNEI. With 5 bases clipped from V and 4 bases from J, the junction kept 10 bases outside the gene matches. The CDR3 extends over 15 amino acids. CDR3 loop: CASSTTGTRRYEQYF. The DNA for the CDR3 is TGTGCCAGCAGTACAACCGGGACTAGACGGTACGAGCAGTACTTC.

The V call is TRBV5-4, the J call TRBJ1-2; D remains unclear. This CDR3 is 16 amino acids long. V lost 3 bases and J 8 bases, leaving 23 bases between the germline ends. Germline CDR1 and CDR2: SGHNT and YYREEE (reference sequence). The CDR3 nucleotides are TGTGCCAGCAGCTCTGTTACTGAGGTGCTATGGTTGGGCTACACCTTC. This translates into CASSSVTEVLWLGYTF.

The chain joins TRBV18 to TRBJ2-7, with D hard to call. Germline V gives CDR1 KGHSH, CDR2 LQKENI. The CDR3 spans 15 residues. V was trimmed by 2 bases and J by 3 bases, leaving 14 bases between them. The CDR3, as DNA: TGTGCCAGCTCACCAGGCCAGGTCCCAAGCTACGAGCAGTACTTC. This encodes CASSPGQVPSYEQYF.

A note on this clone: Other nucleotide sequences in the sample specify the same CDR3. The rearrangement joins TRBV9 to TRBJ2-2; D is undetermined. V lost 2 bases and J lost 3, with 2 bases in between. The CDR3 is made up of 12 amino acids. The germline CDR1 and CDR2 sequences are SGDLS and YYNGEE. As DNA, the CDR3 is TGTGCCAGCAGCGTCGACACCGGGGAGCTGTTTTTT. It is translated as CASSVDTGELFF.

This chain uses TRBV19 with TRBJ2-4; the match to TRBD1 covers 10 bases. There are 12 residues in the CDR3. V was pared by 10 bases and J by 6 bases, with 3 bases of the junction left unmatched. Germline loops: CDR1 LNHDA, CDR2 SQIVND (reference sequence). The CDR3: CATRTGGNIQYF. The CDR3 DNA follows: TGTGCCACTAGGACAGGGGGAAACATTCAGTACTTC.

This chain links TRBV4-1 with TRBJ1-1; D is unclear. Germline CDR1 reads MGHRA; CDR2 reads YSYEKL. With 4 bases removed from V and 8 bases from J, the gap between germline ends came to 20 bases. There are 15 residues in the CDR3. CDR3 sequence (DNA): TGCGCCAGCAGCCCATTGAGCCAGGCCTTAGGGGAAGCTTTCTTT. Amino acid sequence: CASSPLSQALGEAFF.

In its sample, this clone was seen once. V usage is TRBV27 and J usage is TRBJ2-1, with D uncertain. V lost 7 bases, J lost 3 bases, and 16 bases lay in between. The CDR3 is 15 residues long. From germline, CDR1 is MNHEY and CDR2 SMNVEV (reference sequence). CDR3 amino acids: CASKRTETRYNEQFF. The CDR3 DNA is TGTGCCAGCAAACGGACCGAAACTCGCTACAATGAGCAGTTCTTC.

V usage is TRBV27 and J usage is TRBJ2-7; tentative D call: TRBD2 (6 bases). The CDR3 sequence is 15 residues long. The germline gives CDR1 MNHEY, CDR2 SMNVEV (reference sequence). Between the trimmed V and J ends, which lost 1 base and 2 bases, there was a span of 12 bases. CDR3: CASSLFWREAYEQYF. The CDR3 coding sequence is TGTGCCAGCAGTTTATTTTGGCGGGAAGCCTACGAGCAGTACTTC.

This clone was picked up a small number of times. The J gene is TRBJ1-2, the V gene TRBV11-2; no definite D call. The ends were cut back, 3 bases at V and 2 bases at J, with 13 bases in the middle. CDR1 and CDR2 from the germline V gene are SGHAT and FQNNGV. This CDR3 spans 15 amino acids. The DNA of the CDR3 is TGTGCCAGCAGCTTGGACCCAACTTGGAACTATGGCTACACCTTC. It encodes CASSLDPTWNYGYTF.

The V call is TRBV18, the J call TRBJ2-1; weak D call: TRBD2 (6 bases). This CDR3 region has 15 residues. V was trimmed by 6 bases and J by 5 bases, leaving 17 bases between them. In germline, CDR1 is KGHSH, CDR2 LQKENI. CDR3 sequence: CASSRDLGTNNEQFF. CDR3 bases: TGTGCCAGCTCGCGGGATTTGGGAACGAACAATGAGCAGTTCTTC. Looking up the rest from reference TRBV18 and TRBJ2-1 gives the full variable domain: NAGVMQNPRHLVRRRGQEARLRCSPMKGHSHVYWYRQLPEEGLKFMVYLQKENIIDESGMPKERFSAEFPKEGPSILRIQQVVRGDSAAYFCASSRDLGTNNEQFFGPGTRLTVL.

This sequence joins TRBV7-8 and TRBJ2-1; 12 nucleotides line up with TRBD1. Germline assignment: CDR1 SGHVS and CDR2 FQNEAQ. The J segment lost 7 bases and the V segment lost 5 bases, leaving 15 bases of the junction unmatched. The CDR3 totals 18 residues. Here the CDR3 reads CASSLNPRDRGRRNEQFF. DNA of the CDR3: TGTGCCAGCAGCCTGAACCCCCGGGACAGGGGGCGCAGAAATGAGCAGTTCTTC.

This chain links TRBV5-3 with TRBJ2-1, with D maybe TRBD1 (5 bases). TRBV5-3 is noted as an ORF with a role that remains uncertain. This CDR3 contains 12 residues. V dropped 7 bases and J dropped 6 bases, with 11 bases sitting between them. The CDR3 DNA reads as TGTGCCAGAGGAAGCCAGGGCAATGAGCAGTTCTTC. This encodes CARGSQGNEQFF.

The chain has TRBV7-9 and TRBJ1-3; unclear D gene. Germline V gives CDR1 SEHNR, CDR2 FQNEAQ (reference sequence). The CDR3 spans 14 residues. Trimming shortened V by 5 bases and J by 3 bases, and 11 bases separated the two germline ends. This CDR3 is CASSNGEGGNTIYF. The CDR3 nucleotides read TGTGCCAGCAGCAACGGGGAGGGTGGAAACACCATATATTTT.